Each of the 9 T cell receptor beta chains below was sequenced from the same sample in a study of CD8+ T cells in alopecia areata. Following extraction, RNA underwent reverse transcription to cDNA, which served as the sequencing template. Sequenced by immunoSEQ multiplex PCR; TCRdb stores in-frame clones only, minus some. Altogether 110,000 to 150,000 clones are present, 58% being singletons, with the ten largest covering nearly 6.5%. This sample comprised CD4+ T cells sorted from blood, obtained at week 0. These receptors all stem from a human donor with alopecia areata.

The genes are TRBV30 and TRBJ2-4; D gene unclear. Germline V gives CDR1 GTSNPN, CDR2 SVGIG (reference sequence). CDR3 length: 12 amino acids. Trimming pared 0 bases from V and 10 bases from J, leaving 10 bases between. The CDR3 coding sequence is TGTGCCTGGAGTGTATCCTCTGGTATTCAGTACTTC. It yields the protein CAWSVSSGIQYF.

The chain employs TRBV5-1 and TRBJ2-3; tentative D call: TRBD1 (7 bases). V was clipped by 4 bases and J by 3 bases, with 18 bases between them. This CDR3 comprises 16 residues. Germline V gene lookup returns CDR1 SGHRS and CDR2 YFSETQ. The CDR3 DNA follows: TGCGCCAGCAGCATCACAGGGGTCGGGGGAACAGATACGCAGTATTTT. Protein product: CASSITGVGGTDTQYF.

CDR3 bases: TGTGCCAGCAGCTTAGTAGAGGGATCGGGTGGCTACACCTTC. Its protein product is CASSLVEGSGGYTF. The chain carries TRBV7-2 and TRBJ1-2; the D is unclear. Germline CDR1 SGHTA, CDR2 FQGNSA. V gave up 1 base and J gave up 7 bases, with 13 bases separating them. The CDR3 covers 14 residues.

V usage is TRBV27 and J usage is TRBJ1-5, with D perhaps matching TRBD1 (5 bases). The CDR3 extends over 17 amino acids. Looked up from germline, CDR1 is MNHEY and CDR2 is SMNVEV (reference sequence). Trimming took off 4 bases at V and 1 base at J, with 17 bases between the two ends. CDR3 coding DNA: TGTGCCAGCAGTTCACGACCCCCGGACACCAGCAATCAGCCCCAGCATTTT. Protein: CASSSRPPDTSNQPQHF.

This clone is a singleton in its sample. The V and J genes are TRBV5-6 and TRBJ2-7; 7 bases fit TRBD1. CDR3 length: 13 residues. V lost 5 bases to trimming and J lost 3 bases; unmatched junction nucleotides: 5. In germline, CDR1 is SGHDT, CDR2 YYEEEE. The CDR3 protein is CASRAAGGYEQYF. The CDR3 DNA sequence: TGTGCCAGCAGGGCGGCAGGGGGCTACGAGCAGTACTTC.

The rearrangement links TRBV5-1 to TRBJ2-1; TRBD1 matches at 7 bases. The germline CDR1 and CDR2 sequences are SGHRS and YFSETQ. V trimming: 1 base; J trimming: 3 bases; junction bases outside the gene matches: 4. The CDR3 totals 15 residues. Written as DNA, the CDR3 is TGCGCCAGCAGCTTGACAGGGGAAATCTACAATGAGCAGTTCTTC. Protein: CASSLTGEIYNEQFF.

The rearrangement uses TRBV9 and TRBJ2-2, with 11 bases aligning to TRBD2. The CDR3 sequence is 19 residues long. Trimming at V came to 7 bases and at J to 0 bases, leaving 14 bases not matched to a gene. CDR1 SGDLS and CDR2 YYNGEE come from the germline V gene. CDR3 amino acids: CASRSGGGGSLTNTGELFF. Here the CDR3 DNA reads TGTGCCAGCCGTAGCGGGGGGGGCGGAAGCCTCACGAACACCGGGGAGCTGTTTTTT.

The chain has TRBV5-1 and TRBJ1-1, with 10 bases identical to TRBD1. Unmatched junction bases numbered 5, after V lost 3 bases and J lost 0 bases. Germline CDR1 is SGHRS and CDR2 is YFSETQ. This CDR3 has 16 residues. DNA for the CDR3: TGCGCCAGCAGCTCAGAGACAGGGGGCGTGAACACTGAAGCTTTCTTT. This encodes CASSSETGGVNTEAFF.

This sequence joins TRBV25-1 and TRBJ1-3; D might be TRBD1 (6 bases). CDR1 and CDR2 (germline): MGHDK, SYGVNS. V was trimmed by 3 bases and J by 4 bases, leaving 13 bases between them. The CDR3 is made up of 15 amino acids. The CDR3 spells CASSDSGARGNTIYF. The CDR3, as DNA: TGTGCCAGCAGTGATTCAGGGGCTAGAGGAAACACCATATATTTT.